This TCR beta chain was observed in a study of T cell responses to AZD1222 COVID-19 vaccine. Study conclusions and caveats: A mostly white British donor set with more females was recruited, and clonal diversity was possibly underestimated. Spike-wide vaccine-associated CD4 TCRs dominated at 160-218 and 743-854. Nearly half of unique spike-specific TCRs reportedly avoided B.1.351 and B.1.1.7 mutated regions. Repertoire samples came only from after the peak T cell response.

Libraries were prepared by immunoSEQ multiplex PCR; TCRdb keeps only in-frame clonotypes and omits some of them. The profile shows 120,000 or so clones, approximately 88% of them singletons. V was clipped by 0 bases and J by 4 bases; unmatched bases: 3. CDR1 is SGHRS, CDR2 YFSETQ, per germline. This CDR3 has 15 residues. Of note for this clone: The antigen remains undetermined.

The TCR was taken from an adult in good health. The genes are TRBV5-1 and TRBJ2-2; the match to TRBD2 covers 7 bases. This specimen consisted of peripheral blood, obtained on day 0 of AZD1222 vaccination. Written as DNA, the CDR3 is TGCGCCAGCAGCTTGGCTAGCGGAGTCACCGGGGAGCTGTTTTTT. Its protein product is CASSLASGVTGELFF.